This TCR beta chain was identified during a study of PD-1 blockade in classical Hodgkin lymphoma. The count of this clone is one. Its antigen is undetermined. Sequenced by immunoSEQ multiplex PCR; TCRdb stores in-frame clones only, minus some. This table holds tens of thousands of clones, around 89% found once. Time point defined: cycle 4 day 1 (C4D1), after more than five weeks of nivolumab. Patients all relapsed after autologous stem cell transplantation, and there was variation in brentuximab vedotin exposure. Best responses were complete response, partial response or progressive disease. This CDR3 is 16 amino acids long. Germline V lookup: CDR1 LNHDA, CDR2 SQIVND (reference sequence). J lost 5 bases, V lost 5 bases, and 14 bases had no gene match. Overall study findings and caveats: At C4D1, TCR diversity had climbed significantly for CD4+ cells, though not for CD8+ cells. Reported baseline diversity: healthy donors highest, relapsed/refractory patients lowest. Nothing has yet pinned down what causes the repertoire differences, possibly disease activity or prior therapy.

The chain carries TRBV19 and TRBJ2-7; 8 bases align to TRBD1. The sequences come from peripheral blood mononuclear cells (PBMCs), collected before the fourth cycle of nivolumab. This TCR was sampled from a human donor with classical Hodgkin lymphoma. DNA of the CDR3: TGTGCCAGTAGTTACTCGACAGGGGAAAGTAGAGACGAGCAGTACTTC. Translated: CASSYSTGESRDEQYF.